The TCR beta chain described here comes from a study of shared clonotypes between healthy human individuals. This CDR3 has 19 amino acids. Germline V CDR1 and CDR2: MDHEN, SYDVKM. Trimming at V came to 1 base and at J to 0 bases, leaving 10 bases not matched to a gene. Here immunoSEQ multiplex PCR was the method, and the copy in TCRdb shows in-frame clones only, minus some. The sample has 1,500,000 or so clones; roughly 96% are singletons. J is TRBJ1-5 and V is TRBV28; TRBD1 aligns across 9 bases. Sequencing was done on a sample of naive CD4+ T cells sorted from blood. Indicated subset: CD45RA+ positively selected. The receptor's source is a man aged 30 to 39 in good health. The CDR3 loop is CASSLLSGTGILSNQPQHF. The CDR3 nucleotides read TGTGCCAGCAGTTTATTATCCGGGACAGGGATTCTTAGCAATCAGCCCCAGCATTTT.